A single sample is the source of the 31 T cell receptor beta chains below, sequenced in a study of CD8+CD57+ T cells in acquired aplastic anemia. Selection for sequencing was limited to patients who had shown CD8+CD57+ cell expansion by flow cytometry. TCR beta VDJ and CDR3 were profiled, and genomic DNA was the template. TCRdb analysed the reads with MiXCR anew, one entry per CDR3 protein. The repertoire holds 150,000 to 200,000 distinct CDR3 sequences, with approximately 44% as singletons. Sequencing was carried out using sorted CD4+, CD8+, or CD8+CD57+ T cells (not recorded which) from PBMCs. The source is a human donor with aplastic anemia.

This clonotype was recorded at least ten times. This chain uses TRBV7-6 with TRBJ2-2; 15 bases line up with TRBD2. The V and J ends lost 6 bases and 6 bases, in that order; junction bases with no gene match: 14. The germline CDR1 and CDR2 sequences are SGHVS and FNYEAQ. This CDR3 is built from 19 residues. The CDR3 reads CASSRGLAGGPLVSGELFF. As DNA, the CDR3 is TGTGCCAGCAGTCGAGGACTAGCGGGAGGGCCCCTAGTGTCCGGGGAGCTGTTTTTT.

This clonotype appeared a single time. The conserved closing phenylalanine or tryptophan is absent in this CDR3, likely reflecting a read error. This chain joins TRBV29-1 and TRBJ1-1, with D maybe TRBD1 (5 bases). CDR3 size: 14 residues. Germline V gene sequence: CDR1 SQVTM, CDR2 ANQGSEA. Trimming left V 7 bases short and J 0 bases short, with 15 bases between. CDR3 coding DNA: TGCAGCGCTCGGACGGGGGTAGTGAACACTGAAGCTTTCTGT. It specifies CSARTGVVNTEAFC.

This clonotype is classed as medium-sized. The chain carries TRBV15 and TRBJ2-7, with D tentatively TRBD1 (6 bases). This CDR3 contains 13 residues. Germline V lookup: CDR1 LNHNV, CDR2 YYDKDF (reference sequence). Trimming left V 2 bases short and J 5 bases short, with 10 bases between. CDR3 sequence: CATSRPGVDEQYF. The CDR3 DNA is TGTGCCACCAGCAGACCAGGGGTGGACGAGCAGTACTTC. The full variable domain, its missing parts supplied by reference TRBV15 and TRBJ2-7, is DAMVIQNPRYQVTQFGKPVTLSCSQTLNHNVMYWYQQKSSQAPKLLFHYYDKDFNNEADTPDNFQSRRPNTSFCFLDIRSPGLGDTAMYLCATSRPGVDEQYFGPGTRLTVT.

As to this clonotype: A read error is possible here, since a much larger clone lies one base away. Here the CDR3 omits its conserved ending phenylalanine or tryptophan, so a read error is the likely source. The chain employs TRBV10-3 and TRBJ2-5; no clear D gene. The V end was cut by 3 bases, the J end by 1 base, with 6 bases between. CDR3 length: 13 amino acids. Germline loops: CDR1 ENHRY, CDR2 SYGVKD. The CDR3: CAISEVSQETQYL. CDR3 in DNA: TGTGCCATCAGTGAAGTCAGCCAAGAGACCCAGTACCTC.

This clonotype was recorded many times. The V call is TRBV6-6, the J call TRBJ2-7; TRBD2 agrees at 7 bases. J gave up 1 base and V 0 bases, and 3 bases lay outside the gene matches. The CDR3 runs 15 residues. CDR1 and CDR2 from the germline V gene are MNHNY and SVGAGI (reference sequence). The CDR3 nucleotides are TGTGCCAGCAGTTACTCTCTAGCGGAGTCCTACGAGCAGTACTTC. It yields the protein CASSYSLAESYEQYF.

CDR3 DNA: TGTGCCAGCAGCTTAGGTGTAGGGGGGCAGGGCTACGAGCAGTACTTC. This codes for CASSLGVGGQGYEQYF. The chain carries TRBV7-8 and TRBJ2-7; D may match TRBD1 or TRBD2 (6 bases each). The CDR3 covers 16 residues. Trimming cost V 1 base and J 3 bases, with 16 bases left between them. From germline, CDR1 is SGHVS and CDR2 FQNEAQ.

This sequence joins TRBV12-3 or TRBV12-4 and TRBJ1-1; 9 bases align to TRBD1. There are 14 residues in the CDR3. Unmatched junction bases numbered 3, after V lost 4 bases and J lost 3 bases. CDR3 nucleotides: TGTGCCAGCAGTTCCGGGACAGGGTACACTGAAGCTTTCTTT. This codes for CASSSGTGYTEAFF.

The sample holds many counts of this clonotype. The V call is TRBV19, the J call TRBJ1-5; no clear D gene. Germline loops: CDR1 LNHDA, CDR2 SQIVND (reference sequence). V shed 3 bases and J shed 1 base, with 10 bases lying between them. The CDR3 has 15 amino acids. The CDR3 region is CASSMYRGSNQPQHF. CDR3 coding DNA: TGTGCCAGTAGTATGTACAGAGGCAGCAATCAGCCCCAGCATTTT.

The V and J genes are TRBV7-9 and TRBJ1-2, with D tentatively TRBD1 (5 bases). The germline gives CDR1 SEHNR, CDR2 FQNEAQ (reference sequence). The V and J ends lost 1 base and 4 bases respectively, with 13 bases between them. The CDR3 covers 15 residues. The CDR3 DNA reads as TGTGCCAGCAGCTTAGGTGGAGGGGCGGGCTATGGCTACACCTTC. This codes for CASSLGGGAGYGYTF.

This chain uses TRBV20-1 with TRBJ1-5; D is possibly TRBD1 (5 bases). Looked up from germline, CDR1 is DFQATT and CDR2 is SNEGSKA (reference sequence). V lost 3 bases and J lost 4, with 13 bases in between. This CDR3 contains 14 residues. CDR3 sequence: CSASYDRGNQPQHF. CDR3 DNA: TGCAGTGCTAGTTACGACAGAGGGAATCAGCCCCAGCATTTT.

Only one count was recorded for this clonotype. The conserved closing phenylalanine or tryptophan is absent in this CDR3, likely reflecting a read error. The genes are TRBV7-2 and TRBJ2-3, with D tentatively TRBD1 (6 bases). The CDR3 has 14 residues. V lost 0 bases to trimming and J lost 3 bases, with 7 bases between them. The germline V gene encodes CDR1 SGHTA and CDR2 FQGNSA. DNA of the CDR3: TGTGCCAGCAGCTTAGCAGGACAGACAGATACGCAGTATCTT. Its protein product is CASSLAGQTDTQYL.

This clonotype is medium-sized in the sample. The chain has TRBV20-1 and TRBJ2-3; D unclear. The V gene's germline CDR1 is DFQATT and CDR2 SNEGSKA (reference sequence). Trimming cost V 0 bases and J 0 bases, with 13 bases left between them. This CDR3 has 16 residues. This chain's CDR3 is CSARDRRKLSTDTQYF. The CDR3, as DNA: TGCAGTGCTAGAGATCGACGGAAACTTAGCACAGATACGCAGTATTTT.

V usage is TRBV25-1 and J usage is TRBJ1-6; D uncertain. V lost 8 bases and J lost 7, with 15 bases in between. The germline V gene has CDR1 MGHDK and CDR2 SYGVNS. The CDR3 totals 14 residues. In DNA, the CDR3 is TGTGCCAGCGCTGACACCGGGGTGAATTCACCCCTCCACTTT. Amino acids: CASADTGVNSPLHF.

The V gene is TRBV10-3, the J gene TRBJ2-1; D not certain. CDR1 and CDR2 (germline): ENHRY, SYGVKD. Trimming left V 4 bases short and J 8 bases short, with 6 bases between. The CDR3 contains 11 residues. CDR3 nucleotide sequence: TGTGCCATCAGTGCAAGGGATGAGCAGTTCTTC. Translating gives CAISARDEQFF.

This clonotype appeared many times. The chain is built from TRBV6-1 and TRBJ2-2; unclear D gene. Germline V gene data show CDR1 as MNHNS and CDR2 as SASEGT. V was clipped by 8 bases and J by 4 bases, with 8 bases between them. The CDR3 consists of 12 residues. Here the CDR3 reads CASGRTTGELFF. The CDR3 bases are TGTGCCAGCGGCCGGACCACCGGGGAGCTGTTTTTT.

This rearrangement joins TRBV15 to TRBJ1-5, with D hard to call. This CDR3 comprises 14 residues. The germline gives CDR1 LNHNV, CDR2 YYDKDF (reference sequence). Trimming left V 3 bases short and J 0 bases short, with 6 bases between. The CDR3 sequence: CATSSYNSNQPQHF. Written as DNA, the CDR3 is TGTGCCACCAGCAGTTACAATAGCAATCAGCCCCAGCATTTT.

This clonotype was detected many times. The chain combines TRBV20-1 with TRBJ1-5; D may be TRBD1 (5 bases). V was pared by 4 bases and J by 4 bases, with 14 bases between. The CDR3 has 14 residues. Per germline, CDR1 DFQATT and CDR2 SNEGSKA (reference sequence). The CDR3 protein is CSAITTVPNQPQHF. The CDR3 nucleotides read TGCAGTGCTATAACGACAGTCCCTAATCAGCCCCAGCATTTT.

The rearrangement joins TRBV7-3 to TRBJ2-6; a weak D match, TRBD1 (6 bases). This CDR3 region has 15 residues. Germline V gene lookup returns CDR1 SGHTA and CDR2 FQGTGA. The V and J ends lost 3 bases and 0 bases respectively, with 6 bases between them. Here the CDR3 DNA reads TGTGCCAGCAGCTTGGACAGCTCTGGGGCCAACGTCCTGACTTTC. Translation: CASSLDSSGANVLTF. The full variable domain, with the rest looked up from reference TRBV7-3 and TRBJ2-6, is GAGVSQTPSNKVTEKGKYVELRCDPISGHTALYWYRQSLGQGPEFLIYFQGTGAADDSGLPNDRFFAVRPEGSVSTLKIQRTERGDSAVYLCASSLDSSGANVLTFGAGSRLTVL.

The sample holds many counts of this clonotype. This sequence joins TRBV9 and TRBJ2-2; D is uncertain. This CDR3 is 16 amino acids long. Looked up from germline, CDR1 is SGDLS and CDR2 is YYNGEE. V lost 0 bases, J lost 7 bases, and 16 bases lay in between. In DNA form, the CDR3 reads TGTGCCAGCAGCGTAGAACAGCCTCGATCGGGCGGGGAGCTGTTTTTT. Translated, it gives CASSVEQPRSGGELFF.

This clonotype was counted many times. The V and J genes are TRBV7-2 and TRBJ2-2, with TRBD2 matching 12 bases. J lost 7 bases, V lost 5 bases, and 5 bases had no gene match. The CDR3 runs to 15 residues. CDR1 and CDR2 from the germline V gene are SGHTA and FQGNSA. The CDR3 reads CASSPRTSGIGELFF. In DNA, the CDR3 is TGTGCCAGCAGCCCACGGACTAGCGGGATCGGGGAGCTGTTTTTT.

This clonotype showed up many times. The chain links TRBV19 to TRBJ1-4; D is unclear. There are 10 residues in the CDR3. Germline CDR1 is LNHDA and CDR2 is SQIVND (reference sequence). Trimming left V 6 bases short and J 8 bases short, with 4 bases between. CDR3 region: CASSSEKLFF. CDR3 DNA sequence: TGTGCCAGTAGCTCAGAAAAACTGTTTTTT. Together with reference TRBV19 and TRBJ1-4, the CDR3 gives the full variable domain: DGGITQSPKYLFRKEGQNVTLSCEQNLNHDAMYWYRQDPGQGLRLIYYSQIVNDFQKGDIAEGYSVSREKKESFPLTVTSAQKNPTAFYLCASSSEKLFFGSGTQLSVL.

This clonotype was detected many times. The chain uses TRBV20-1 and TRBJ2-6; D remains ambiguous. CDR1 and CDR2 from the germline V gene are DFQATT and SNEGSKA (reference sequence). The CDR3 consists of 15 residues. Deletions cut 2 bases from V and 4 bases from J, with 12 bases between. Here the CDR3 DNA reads TGCAGTGCTAGACCCCTGTACGGAGGGGCCAACGTCCTGACTTTC. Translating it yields CSARPLYGGANVLTF.

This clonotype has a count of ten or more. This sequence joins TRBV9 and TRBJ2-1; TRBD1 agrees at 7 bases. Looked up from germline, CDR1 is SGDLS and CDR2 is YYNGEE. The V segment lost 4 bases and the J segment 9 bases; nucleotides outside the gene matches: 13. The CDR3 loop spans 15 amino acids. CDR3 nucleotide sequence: TGTGCCAGCAGCCCCGGGACAGTCGTGATTGGTGAGCAGTTCTTC. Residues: CASSPGTVVIGEQFF.

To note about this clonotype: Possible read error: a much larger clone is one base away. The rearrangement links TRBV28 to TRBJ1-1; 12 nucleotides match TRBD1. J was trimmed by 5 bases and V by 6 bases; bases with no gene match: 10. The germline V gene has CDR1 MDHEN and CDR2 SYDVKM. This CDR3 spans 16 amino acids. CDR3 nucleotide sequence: TGTGCCAGCAGCTCCGGGACAGGGGGCGTTTGGACTGAAGCTTTCTTT. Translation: CASSSGTGGVWTEAFF.

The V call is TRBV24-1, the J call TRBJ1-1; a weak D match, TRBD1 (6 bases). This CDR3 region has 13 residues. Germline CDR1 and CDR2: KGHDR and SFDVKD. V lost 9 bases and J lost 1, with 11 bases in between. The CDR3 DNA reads TGTGCCACCCTTCCGGGACAGAACACTGAAGCTTTCTTT. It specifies CATLPGQNTEAFF.

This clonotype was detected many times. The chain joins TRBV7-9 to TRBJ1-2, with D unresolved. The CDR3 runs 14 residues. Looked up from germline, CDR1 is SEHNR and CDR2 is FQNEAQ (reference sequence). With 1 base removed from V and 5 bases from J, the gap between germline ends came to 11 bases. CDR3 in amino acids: CASSLGTANYGYTF. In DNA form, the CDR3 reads TGTGCCAGCAGCTTAGGGACGGCCAATTATGGCTACACCTTC.

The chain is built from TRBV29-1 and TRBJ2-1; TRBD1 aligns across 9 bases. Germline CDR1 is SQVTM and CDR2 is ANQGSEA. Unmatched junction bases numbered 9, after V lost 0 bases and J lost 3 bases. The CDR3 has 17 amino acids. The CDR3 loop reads CSVEDLRPGQGYNEQFF. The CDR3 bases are TGCAGCGTTGAAGATCTGCGACCGGGACAGGGCTACAATGAGCAGTTCTTC.

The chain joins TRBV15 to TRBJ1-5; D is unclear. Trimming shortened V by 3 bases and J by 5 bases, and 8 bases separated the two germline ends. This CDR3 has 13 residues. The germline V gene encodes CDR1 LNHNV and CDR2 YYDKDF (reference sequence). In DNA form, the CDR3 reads TGTGCCACCAGCAGCCTAGACCATCAGCCCCAGCATTTT. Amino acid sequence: CATSSLDHQPQHF.

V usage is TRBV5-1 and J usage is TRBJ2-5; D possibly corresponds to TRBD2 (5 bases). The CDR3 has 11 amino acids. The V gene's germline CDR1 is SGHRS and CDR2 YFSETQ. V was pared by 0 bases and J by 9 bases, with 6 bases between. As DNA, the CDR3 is TGCGCCAGCAGCTTGGAGGAGGCCCAGTACTTC. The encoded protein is CASSLEEAQYF.

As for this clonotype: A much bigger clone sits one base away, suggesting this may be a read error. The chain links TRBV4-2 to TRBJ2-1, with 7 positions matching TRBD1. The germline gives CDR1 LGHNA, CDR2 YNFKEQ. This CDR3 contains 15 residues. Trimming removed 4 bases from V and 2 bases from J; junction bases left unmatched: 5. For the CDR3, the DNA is TGTGCCAGCAGCCGAGGACAGGACACCTACAATGAGCAGTTCTTC. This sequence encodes CASSRGQDTYNEQFF.

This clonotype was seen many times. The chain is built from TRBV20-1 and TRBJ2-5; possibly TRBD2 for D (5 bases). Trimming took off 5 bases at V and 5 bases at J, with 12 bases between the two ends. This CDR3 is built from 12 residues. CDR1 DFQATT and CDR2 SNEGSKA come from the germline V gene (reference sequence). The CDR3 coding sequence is TGCAGTGCTCCGGCCCCGGGGGAGACCCAGTACTTC. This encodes CSAPAPGETQYF.